Listed below are T cell receptor beta chains from one sample, sequenced in a study of cytomegalovirus exposure and HLA in healthy donors. Using immunoSEQ multiplex PCR, the repertoire was profiled, and TCRdb retains in-frame clones only, with some absent. The sample includes 55,000 to 70,000 clones, approximately 78% of them seen just once. The sample comprised PBMCs. These receptors originate from a man aged 18 to 29 in good health and CMV-seropositive. Each CDR3 is given with its conserved first and last residue. D genes are given only for firm matches. Not all rows give a size; the values are once, few, many and, for expanded clones, a class.

clone_size	v_call	d_call	j_call	cdr3_aa	cdr3_nt
NA	TRBV6-5	NA	TRBJ1-1	CASSYSTVGNTEAFF	TGTGCCAGCAGTTACTCAACAGTGGGGAACACTGAAGCTTTCTTT
once	TRBV28	NA	TRBJ1-1	CASSTLDSTNTEAFF	TGTGCCAGCAGTACCCTGGACAGTACGAACACTGAAGCTTTCTTT
NA	TRBV27	TRBD1	TRBJ2-7	CASSWTGGAYEQYF	TGTGCCAGCAGTTGGACAGGGGGCGCCTACGAGCAGTACTTC
NA	TRBV28	NA	TRBJ2-1	CASSPPLANEQFF	TGTGCCAGCAGTCCCCCCTTAGCCAATGAGCAGTTCTTC
NA	TRBV30	TRBD1	TRBJ2-7	CAWSVGTGKPEQYF	TGTGCCTGGAGTGTCGGGACAGGGAAACCCGAGCAGTACTTC
NA	TRBV30	NA	TRBJ2-7	CAWSVGGPEQYF	TGTGCCTGGAGTGTAGGAGGGCCCGAGCAGTACTTC
NA	TRBV19	TRBD2	TRBJ2-7	CASSLSGTRDEQYF	TGTGCCAGTAGCCTCTCGGGGACTAGGGACGAGCAGTACTTC
few	TRBV6-4	NA	TRBJ1-1	CASSDVRHTEAFF	TGTGCCAGCAGTGACGTCAGGCACACTGAAGCTTTCTTT
NA	TRBV30	NA	TRBJ1-6	CAWSAGDGSRVRSYNSPLHF	TGTGCCTGGAGTGCCGGCGACGGTAGCCGGGTGAGGTCCTATAATTCACCCCTCCACTTT
NA	TRBV29-1	NA	TRBJ2-1	CSVAGTYNEQFF	TGCAGCGTTGCAGGTACCTACAATGAGCAGTTCTTC
NA	TRBV30	TRBD1	TRBJ1-5	CAWSSGGNQPQHF	TGTGCCTGGAGTTCAGGGGGAAATCAGCCCCAGCATTTT
NA	TRBV7-2	NA	TRBJ1-5	CASSFRGNQPQHF	TGTGCCAGCAGCTTTCGGGGAAATCAGCCCCAGCATTTT
NA	TRBV7-7	NA	TRBJ2-7	CASSPDGISYEQYF	TGTGCTAGCAGCCCGGACGGGATTTCCTACGAGCAGTACTTC
NA	TRBV30	TRBD1	TRBJ1-3	CAVPGQHGNTIYF	TGTGCCGTGCCGGGACAGCATGGAAACACCATATATTTT
NA	TRBV7-9	NA	TRBJ1-1	CASSQGGTEAFF	TGTGCCAGCAGCCAAGGCGGGACTGAAGCTTTCTTT
once	TRBV6-1	TRBD1	TRBJ1-1	CASSPFGTGGTEAFF	TGTGCCAGCAGCCCATTCGGGACAGGCGGGACTGAAGCTTTCTTT